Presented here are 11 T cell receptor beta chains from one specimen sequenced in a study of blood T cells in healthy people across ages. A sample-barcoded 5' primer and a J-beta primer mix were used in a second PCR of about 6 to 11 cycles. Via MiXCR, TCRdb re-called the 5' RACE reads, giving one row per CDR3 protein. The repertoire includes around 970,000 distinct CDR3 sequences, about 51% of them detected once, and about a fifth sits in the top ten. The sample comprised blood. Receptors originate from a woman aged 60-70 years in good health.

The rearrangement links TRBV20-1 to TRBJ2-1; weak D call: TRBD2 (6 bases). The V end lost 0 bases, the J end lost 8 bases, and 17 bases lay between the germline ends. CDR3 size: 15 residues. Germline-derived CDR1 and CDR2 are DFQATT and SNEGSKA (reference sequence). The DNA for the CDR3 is TGCAGTGCTAGAGAAGTCGGCGGGATTGTCGATGAGCAGTTCTTC. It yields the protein CSAREVGGIVDEQFF.

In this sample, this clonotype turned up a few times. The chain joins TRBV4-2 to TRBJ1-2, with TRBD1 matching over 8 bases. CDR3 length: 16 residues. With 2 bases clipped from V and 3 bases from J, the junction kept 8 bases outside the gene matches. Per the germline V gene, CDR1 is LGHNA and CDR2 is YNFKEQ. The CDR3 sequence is CASSQSQTGADYGYTF. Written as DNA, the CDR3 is TGTGCCAGCAGCCAATCCCAGACAGGGGCAGACTATGGCTACACCTTC.

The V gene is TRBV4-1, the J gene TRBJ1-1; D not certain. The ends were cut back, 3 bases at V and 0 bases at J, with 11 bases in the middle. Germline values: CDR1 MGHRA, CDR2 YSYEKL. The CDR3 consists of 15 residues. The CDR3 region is CASSQHGEVNTEAFF. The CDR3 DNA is TGCGCCAGCAGCCAGCACGGGGAAGTGAACACTGAAGCTTTCTTT.

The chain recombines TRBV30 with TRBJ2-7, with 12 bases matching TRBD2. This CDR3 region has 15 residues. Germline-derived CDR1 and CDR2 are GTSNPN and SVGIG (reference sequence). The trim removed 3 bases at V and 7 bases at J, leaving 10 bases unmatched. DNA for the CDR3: TGTGCCTGGAGCCGTCTAGCGGGAGGGCCCGGTGAGCAGTACTTC. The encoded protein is CAWSRLAGGPGEQYF.

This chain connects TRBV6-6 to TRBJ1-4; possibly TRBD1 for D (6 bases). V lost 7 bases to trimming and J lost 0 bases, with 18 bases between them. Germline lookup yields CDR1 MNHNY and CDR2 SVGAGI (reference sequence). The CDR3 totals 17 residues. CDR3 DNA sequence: TGTGCCAGCACCCGAGGGGGGCGAGTAGCAACTAATGAAAAACTGTTTTTT. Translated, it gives CASTRGGRVATNEKLFF.

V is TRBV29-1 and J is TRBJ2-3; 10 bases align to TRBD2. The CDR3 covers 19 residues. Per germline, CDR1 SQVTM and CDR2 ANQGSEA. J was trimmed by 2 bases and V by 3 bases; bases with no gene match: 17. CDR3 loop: CSVEGVRGKREGATDTQYF. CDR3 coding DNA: TGCAGCGTTGAGGGGGTGCGGGGGAAGCGGGAGGGCGCCACAGATACGCAGTATTTT.

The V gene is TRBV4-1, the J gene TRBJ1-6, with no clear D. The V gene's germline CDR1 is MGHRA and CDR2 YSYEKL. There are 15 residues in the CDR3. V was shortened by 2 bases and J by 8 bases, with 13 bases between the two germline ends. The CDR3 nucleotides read TGCGCCAGCAGCCAATGGGCAGTGGAGGATTCACCCCTCCACTTT. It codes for CASSQWAVEDSPLHF.

DNA for the CDR3: TGTGCCAGCAGCGTACGAGGGACTCCCCAATACGAGCAGTACTTC. Translation: CASSVRGTPQYEQYF. J is TRBJ2-5 and V is TRBV9; tentative D call: TRBD2 (6 bases). The J call is in doubt because the DNA end fits TRBJ2-7 better. The germline gives CDR1 SGDLS, CDR2 YYNGEE. The CDR3 contains 15 residues.

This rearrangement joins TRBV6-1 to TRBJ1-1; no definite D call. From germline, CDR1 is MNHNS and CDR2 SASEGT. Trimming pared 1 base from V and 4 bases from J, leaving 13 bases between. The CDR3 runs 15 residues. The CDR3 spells CASSEGASLGTEAFF. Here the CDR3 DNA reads TGTGCCAGCAGTGAAGGGGCATCTTTAGGCACTGAAGCTTTCTTT.

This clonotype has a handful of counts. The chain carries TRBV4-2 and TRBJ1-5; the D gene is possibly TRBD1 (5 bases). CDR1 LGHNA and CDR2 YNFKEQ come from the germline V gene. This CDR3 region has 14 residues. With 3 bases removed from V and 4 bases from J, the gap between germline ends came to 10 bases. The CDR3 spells CASSHTDRNQPQHF. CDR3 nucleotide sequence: TGTGCCAGCAGCCACACTGACAGAAATCAGCCCCAGCATTTT.

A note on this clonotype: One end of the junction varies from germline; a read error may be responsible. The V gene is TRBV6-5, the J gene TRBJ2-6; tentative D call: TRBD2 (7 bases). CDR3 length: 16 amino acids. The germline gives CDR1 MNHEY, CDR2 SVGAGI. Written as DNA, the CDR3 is TGTGCCAGCAGTTATAGGGGGACTACTGGGGCCAACGTCCCGACTTTC. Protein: CASSYRGTTGANVPTF.